Included here is one T cell receptor (beta chain) sequence, with context. The source of the sample is a study of control samples from healthy donors and cancer patients. Generated by immunoSEQ multiplex PCR, the TCRdb table keeps only in-frame clones and is missing some. Here the sample spans fewer than 200,000 clones, 90% to 95% being singletons. Germline-derived CDR1 and CDR2 are SEHNR and FQNEAQ (reference sequence). V shed 2 bases and J 3 bases; nucleotides not matched to a gene: 2. This CDR3 has 14 residues. Sequenced material: blood. The chain links TRBV7-9 to TRBJ1-1, with 8 bases fitting TRBD1. The TCR originated in a man between 25 and 39 years old in good health. The CDR3 coding sequence is TGTGCCAGCAGCTTACAGGGGGCGGACACTGAAGCTTTCTTT. Amino acids: CASSLQGADTEAFF. Full variable domain (missing parts from reference TRBV7-9 and TRBJ1-1): DTGVSQNPRHKITKRGQNVTFRCDPISEHNRLYWYRQTLGQGPEFLTYFQNEAQLEKSRLLSDRFSAERPKGSFSTLEIQRTEQGDSAMYLCASSLQGADTEAFFGQGTRLTVV.